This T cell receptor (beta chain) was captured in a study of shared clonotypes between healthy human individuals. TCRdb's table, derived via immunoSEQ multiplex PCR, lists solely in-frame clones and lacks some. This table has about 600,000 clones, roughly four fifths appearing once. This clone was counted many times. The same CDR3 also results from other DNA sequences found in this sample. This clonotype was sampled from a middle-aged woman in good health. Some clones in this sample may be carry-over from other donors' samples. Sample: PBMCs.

The CDR3 DNA is TGTGCCTGGAGTAACGGGGTGGGAGATCAGCCCCAGCATTTT. Translation: CAWSNGVGDQPQHF. The chain links TRBV30 to TRBJ1-5; D remains unclear. Looked up from germline, CDR1 is GTSNPN and CDR2 is SVGIG (reference sequence). The CDR3 length is 14 residues. V lost 2 bases and J 5 bases, leaving 13 bases between the germline ends.